Listed below are T cell receptor beta chains from one sample, sequenced in a study of CXCR3-negative and CXCR3-positive naive CD8 T cells. Reprocessing the 5' RACE reads, TCRdb reports a single entry for every CDR3 protein and omits DNA. Its listing shows 43,000 or so distinct CDR3 sequences. The sample consisted of naive CXCR3- CD8+ T cells from blood. Source of these receptors: a human donor in good health. Some clones in this sample may be carry-over from other donors' samples. CDR3s include the opening cysteine and the closing phenylalanine or tryptophan.

CDR3aa	v_gene	j_gene
CASSLHRGLETQYF	TRBV5-1	TRBJ2-5
CASSLGVLAGYNEQFF	TRBV7-3	TRBJ2-1
CASSQDIAGGNTGELFF	TRBV4-1	TRBJ2-2
CSVEADDNEQFF	TRBV29-1	TRBJ2-1
CASSLTRAGVNEQFF	TRBV5-1	TRBJ2-1
CASSRDRAFQPQHF	TRBV6-2/TRBV6-3	TRBJ1-5
CASSESYWTGVNTEAFF	TRBV25-1	TRBJ1-1
CASSLGATGDYGYTF	TRBV11-2	TRBJ1-2
CASRLGQETQYF	TRBV5-1	TRBJ2-5
CASSQAWVQAKKLFF	TRBV4-3	TRBJ1-4
CSATPGAAYGYTF	TRBV29-1	TRBJ1-2
CASSPFGSSRTYEQYF	TRBV7-8	TRBJ2-7
CASSEVGTDTDTQYF	TRBV2	TRBJ2-3
CASSFRGLAGATDTQYF	TRBV27	TRBJ2-3
CASSAQTGRDTEAFF	TRBV2	TRBJ1-1
CASSWTSGFFYNEQFF	TRBV28	TRBJ2-1